A single sample is the source of the 28 T cell receptor beta chains below, sequenced in a study of regulatory T cells in long-lasting Graves disease. Sequencing libraries for TCR beta were prepared with iRepertoire HTBI primers and Arm-PCR of CDR3 regions. TCRdb passed the multiplex PCR reads through MiXCR, listing each CDR3 protein once. The sample contains around 400,000 distinct CDR3 sequences, 23% of which appear only once. Time point reported: persistent/refractory GD, antithyroid drugs over 5 years with positive TRAb. RNA extracted from PBMCs served as the sequencing template. Material: peripheral blood mononuclear cells (PBMCs), obtained when the disease was refractory, from a patient treated with antithyroid drugs. All receptors derive from a female donor with Graves disease.

In this sample, this clonotype turned up many times. The chain uses TRBV7-7 and TRBJ2-7, with D perhaps TRBD2 (5 bases). Deletions cut 6 bases from V and 2 bases from J, with 11 bases between. This CDR3 spans 13 amino acids. Germline V gene data show CDR1 as SSHAT and CDR2 as FNYEAQ (reference sequence). As DNA, the CDR3 is TGTGCCAGCAGTGCCGGGATAGCCTACGAGCAGTACTTC. Its translation is CASSAGIAYEQYF.

This clonotype was detected many times. The J gene is TRBJ1-1, the V gene TRBV6-9; D unclear. This CDR3 spans 16 amino acids. Germline values: CDR1 MNHGY, CDR2 SVAAGI. The germline V and J ends were trimmed by 3 bases and 0 bases, with 14 bases remaining between them. The CDR3: CASSYGSVRMNTEAFF. CDR3 DNA: TGTGCCAGCAGTTACGGTTCGGTAAGAATGAACACTGAAGCTTTCTTT.

The rearrangement uses TRBV9 and TRBJ2-2; TRBD2 matches at 13 bases. Per the germline V gene, CDR1 is SGDLS and CDR2 is YYNGEE. The CDR3 spans 16 residues. With 2 bases clipped from V and 6 bases from J, the junction kept 4 bases outside the gene matches. The CDR3 spells CASSVELAGGSGELFF. The CDR3 region has the DNA TGTGCCAGCAGCGTCGAACTAGCGGGAGGGTCCGGGGAGCTGTTTTTT.

This clonotype was observed a few times. This chain uses TRBV6-2 or TRBV6-3 with TRBJ1-4; D is uncertain. Germline V gene lookup returns CDR1 MNHEY and CDR2 SVGEGT. The CDR3 consists of 16 residues. The ends were cut back, 2 bases at V and 8 bases at J, with 18 bases in the middle. CDR3: CASSYSGQTPGEKLFF. The CDR3 DNA reads TGTGCCAGCAGTTACAGTGGCCAAACGCCGGGAGAAAAACTGTTTTTT.

The chain combines TRBV7-9 with TRBJ2-7; 8 nucleotides align to TRBD1. The germline V gene encodes CDR1 SEHNR and CDR2 FQNEAQ (reference sequence). Unmatched junction bases numbered 10, after V lost 5 bases and J lost 4 bases. The CDR3 totals 15 residues. The CDR3 loop reads CASSAQGAGRYEQYF. The CDR3 DNA reads TGTGCCAGCAGCGCTCAGGGGGCGGGAAGGTACGAGCAGTACTTC.

The genes are TRBV19 and TRBJ1-2; tentatively, D is TRBD1 (5 bases). Between the trimmed V and J ends, which lost 5 bases and 8 bases, there was a span of 15 bases. The CDR3 totals 13 residues. The V gene's germline CDR1 is LNHDA and CDR2 SQIVND (reference sequence). The CDR3 bases are TGTGCCAGTAGTTCCGAGGGGCTAGGGGGCTACACCTTC. Amino acids: CASSSEGLGGYTF.

The genes are TRBV19 and TRBJ1-5; no firm D call. Deletions cut 9 bases from V and 0 bases from J, with 15 bases between. Germline CDR1 is LNHDA and CDR2 is SQIVND (reference sequence). This CDR3 is 15 amino acids long. CDR3 DNA: TGTGCCAGCAGTTGGCCCCCTTATAGCAATCAGCCCCAGCATTTT. Amino acids: CASSWPPYSNQPQHF.

This rearrangement joins TRBV18 to TRBJ2-7; D might be TRBD1 (5 bases). V was shortened by 3 bases and J by 0 bases, with 15 bases between the two germline ends. Germline CDR1 and CDR2: KGHSH and LQKENI. CDR3 length: 16 residues. CDR3 sequence (DNA): TGTGCCAGCTCACCTATCAGGGCCCCTAGCTCCTACGAGCAGTACTTC. Its protein product is CASSPIRAPSSYEQYF.

This clonotype was observed at least ten times. The rearrangement links TRBV2 to TRBJ1-2; the D gene is possibly TRBD1 (5 bases). In germline, CDR1 is SNHLY, CDR2 FYNNEI. The CDR3 length is 14 residues. The V gene lost 10 bases and the J gene lost 14 bases, with 29 bases spanning the gap. This CDR3 reads CATTYRSAGGLGTF. The CDR3 nucleotides are TGTGCCACCACCTACCGTTCAGCCGGGGGGTTAGGGACCTTC.

This clonotype has just a few counts. The chain couples TRBV5-1 to TRBJ2-7; D might be TRBD1 or TRBD2, each matching 5 bases. Germline V gives CDR1 SGHRS, CDR2 YFSETQ. This CDR3 comprises 14 residues. Trimming took off 1 base at V and 6 bases at J, with 14 bases between the two ends. The CDR3 nucleotides are TGCGCCAGCAGCTTGCGAGGGGTCAGAGGCGAGCAGTACTTC. Its protein product is CASSLRGVRGEQYF.

This clonotype has only a few counts. This chain connects TRBV2 to TRBJ1-3; no reliable D call. Germline V CDR1 and CDR2: SNHLY, FYNNEI. Between the trimmed V and J ends, which lost 9 bases and 1 base, there was a span of 10 bases. CDR3 length: 13 residues. For the CDR3, the DNA is TGTGCCAGGCGAACGGAATCTGGAAACACCATATATTTT. It is translated as CARRTESGNTIYF.

The chain uses TRBV11-1 and TRBJ2-1; D is unclear. V lost 5 bases, J lost 0 bases, and 17 bases lay in between. The germline V gene encodes CDR1 SGHAT and CDR2 FQDESV (reference sequence). The CDR3 length is 17 residues. The CDR3 protein is CASSLRPMLGSYNEQFF. CDR3 DNA sequence: TGTGCCAGCAGCCTGCGACCTATGCTAGGCTCCTACAATGAGCAGTTCTTC.

This clonotype was counted between two and nine times. The CDR3 DNA reads as TGTGCCAGCAGTCTTCACCTAAGGGGTAACACTGAAGCTTTCTTT. Translation: CASSLHLRGNTEAFF. The chain has TRBV28 and TRBJ1-1; D possibly corresponds to TRBD1 (5 bases). The CDR3 is made up of 15 amino acids. Germline lookup yields CDR1 MDHEN and CDR2 SYDVKM. Trimming cost V 5 bases and J 2 bases, with 15 bases left between them.

This CDR3 reads CASSSSRANRRPPEKLFF. CDR3 in DNA: TGTGCCAGCAGCTCAAGCCGGGCCAATAGGCGGCCCCCTGAAAAACTGTTTTTT. The rearrangement joins TRBV7-9 to TRBJ1-4; D is unclear. Germline V gene data show CDR1 as SEHNR and CDR2 as FQNEAQ (reference sequence). V lost 4 bases and J lost 7, with 25 bases in between. CDR3 length equals 18 residues.

The CDR3 bases are TGCAGTGCTAGAGTGGTAGGGGGGCGAACTGAAGCTTTCTTT. Protein: CSARVVGGRTEAFF. The chain uses TRBV20-1 and TRBJ1-1, with D perhaps matching TRBD1 (6 bases). Germline V lookup: CDR1 DFQATT, CDR2 SNEGSKA (reference sequence). Trimming removed 1 base from V and 5 bases from J, with 14 bases in between. This CDR3 comprises 14 residues.

The CDR3 loop reads CASSSGPPNEQFF. CDR3 DNA sequence: TGTGCCAGCAGCTCGGGACCACCCAATGAGCAGTTCTTC. The chain combines TRBV7-2 with TRBJ2-1, with D perhaps being TRBD1 or TRBD2 (5 bases each). Trimming pared 4 bases from V and 6 bases from J, leaving 10 bases between. CDR1 and CDR2 from the germline V gene are SGHTA and FQGNSA. The CDR3 consists of 13 residues.

This clonotype came up many times. CDR3 in amino acids: CASSSGENNQPQHF. In DNA form, the CDR3 reads TGTGCCAGCAGCTCAGGTGAGAACAATCAGCCCCAGCATTTT. The chain couples TRBV27 to TRBJ1-5; unclear D gene. There are 14 residues in the CDR3. Trimming removed 6 bases from V and 3 bases from J, with 12 bases in between. Germline V gene data show CDR1 as MNHEY and CDR2 as SMNVEV (reference sequence).

The rearrangement uses TRBV27 and TRBJ2-3; TRBD1 matches 8 bases. CDR1 is MNHEY and CDR2 is SMNVEV in the germline V gene (reference sequence). V lost 8 bases, J lost 12 bases, and 25 bases stayed unmatched. This CDR3 contains 17 residues. The CDR3 DNA follows: TGTGCCAGCTCATACTCAACACCGGGACAGGCTACCCTTGACCAGTATTTT. This translates into CASSYSTPGQATLDQYF.

This clonotype turned up a few times. The rearrangement uses TRBV7-2 and TRBJ1-6, with TRBD1 as a possible D gene (6 bases). Trimming stripped 7 bases from V and 7 bases from J, with 23 bases between. Per germline, CDR1 SGHTA and CDR2 FQGNSA. The CDR3 runs 17 residues. The CDR3 bases are TGTGCCAGCAAAGTACGGGCAGGGGTGCTACAAAATTCACCCCTCCACTTT. Residues: CASKVRAGVLQNSPLHF.

This chain joins TRBV10-3 and TRBJ2-3; D possibly corresponds to TRBD1 (5 bases). The CDR3 runs to 16 residues. Germline CDR1 ENHRY, CDR2 SYGVKD. V lost 4 bases, J lost 3 bases, and 17 bases lay in between. The CDR3 loop is CAISGLFRGRTDTQYF. The CDR3 coding sequence is TGTGCCATCAGTGGTTTGTTTAGGGGAAGGACAGATACGCAGTATTTT.

This clonotype was recorded many times. The chain recombines TRBV20-1 with TRBJ1-1; D not resolved. V was pared by 3 bases and J by 2 bases, with 7 bases between. This CDR3 comprises 12 residues. Germline lookup yields CDR1 DFQATT and CDR2 SNEGSKA (reference sequence). The CDR3 region has the DNA TGCAGTGCTAGTTCCGTCAACACTGAAGCTTTCTTT. Its protein is CSASSVNTEAFF.

The sample holds a few counts of this clonotype. The chain uses TRBV6-9 and TRBJ1-4; perhaps TRBD1 as D (6 bases). This CDR3 has 15 residues. Trimming removed 3 bases at V and 2 bases at J, with 10 bases between. Germline CDR1 and CDR2: MNHGY and SVAAGI. The DNA of the CDR3 is TGTGCCAGCAGTTACAGGGGACCGACTAATGAAAAACTGTTTTTT. Translation: CASSYRGPTNEKLFF.

This clonotype was detected only once. This chain joins TRBV6-1 and TRBJ2-7; TRBD1 agrees at 7 bases. The CDR3 consists of 16 residues. Germline-derived CDR1 and CDR2 are MNHNS and SASEGT. Trimming cost V 6 bases and J 0 bases; bases outside gene matches: 11. In nucleotides, the CDR3 is TGTGCCAGCAGAAGATCCGGGACAGCGAGCTCCTACGAGCAGTACTTC. Translation: CASRRSGTASSYEQYF.

Comments on this clonotype: A single base separates this from a much larger clone, so it may be a read error. The conserved closing phenylalanine or tryptophan is absent in this CDR3, likely reflecting a read error. The chain carries TRBV12-3 or TRBV12-4 and TRBJ1-1; D remains ambiguous. V lost 7 bases, J lost 2 bases, and 8 bases lay in between. CDR3 length equals 12 residues. The CDR3 nucleotides are TGTGCCAGCACCCTTTCCAACACTGAAGCTTTCCTT. This encodes CASTLSNTEAFL.

This clonotype was counted a few times. V is TRBV5-6 and J is TRBJ1-2, with 8 positions matching TRBD1. Germline CDR1 reads SGHDT; CDR2 reads YYEEEE. The ends lost 5 bases at V and 10 bases at J; junction bases unmatched: 16. The CDR3 is made up of 15 amino acids. The CDR3 here is CASSVWTGWLTVYTF. The CDR3 nucleotides read TGTGCCAGCAGTGTTTGGACAGGGTGGCTAACCGTCTACACCTTC. The complete variable domain, with remaining parts taken from reference TRBV5-6 and TRBJ1-2, reads DAGVTQSPTHLIKTRGQQVTLRCSPKSGHDTVSWYQQALGQGPQFIFQYYEEEERQRGNFPDRFSGHQFPNYSSELNVNALLLGDSALYLCASSVWTGWLTVYTFGSGTRLTVV.

This clonotype was counted between two and nine times. The rearrangement uses TRBV5-1 and TRBJ1-2; D gene ambiguous. CDR3 size: 14 residues. Germline values: CDR1 SGHRS, CDR2 YFSETQ. The V and J ends lost 0 bases and 4 bases respectively, with 10 bases between them. This CDR3 is CASSLEAGSYGYTF. CDR3 nucleotide sequence: TGCGCCAGCAGCTTGGAGGCGGGTTCCTATGGCTACACCTTC.

The rearrangement joins TRBV25-1 to TRBJ1-2; D not certain. Trimming pared 3 bases from V and 1 base from J, leaving 9 bases between. The length of the CDR3 is 14 residues. The V gene's germline CDR1 is MGHDK and CDR2 SYGVNS. The CDR3 protein is CASSDPAGNYGYTF. The DNA for the CDR3 is TGTGCCAGCAGTGACCCGGCTGGTAACTATGGCTACACCTTC.

This clonotype was observed at least ten times. The chain couples TRBV2 to TRBJ1-1, with unresolved D. Per the germline V gene, CDR1 is SNHLY and CDR2 is FYNNEI. V shed 6 bases and J shed 1 base, with 12 bases lying between them. The CDR3 runs 14 residues. Here the CDR3 reads CASRTDNANTEAFF. The CDR3 DNA reads TGTGCCAGCAGAACCGACAATGCGAACACTGAAGCTTTCTTT. Filled out from reference TRBV2 and TRBJ1-1, the complete variable domain reads EPEVTQTPSHQVTQMGQEVILRCVPISNHLYFYWYRQILGQKVEFLVSFYNNEISEKSEIFDDQFSVERPDGSNFTLKIRSTKLEDSAMYFCASRTDNANTEAFFGQGTRLTVV.